These T cell receptor beta chains were read from a single sample in a study of Tregs in tolerant kidney transplant recipients. Profiled with immunoSEQ multiplex PCR; TCRdb holds only in-frame clones, not every one. The sample lists some 250,000 clones, roughly four fifths occurring once. The specimen was CD4+ T cells from blood. The receptors originated from a human donor in good health. Each CDR3 is given without its conserved first and last residue.

cdr3_length j_call v_call cdr3_aa
15 TRBJ2-5 TRBV19 ASSIGKGQGMWETQY
13 TRBJ1-3 TRBV27 ASSFLPLSGNTIY
11 TRBJ1-3 TRBV30 AWRQYSGNTIY
11 TRBJ2-2 TRBV30 AYYWGNTGELF
12 TRBJ1-2 TRBV6-1 ASRSGTASEGYT
12 TRBJ2-1 TRBV4-2 ASSTRDSLNEQF
13 TRBJ2-2 TRBV11-2 ASSLGPSDTGELF
12 TRBJ1-1 TRBV9 ASSVNPLGGGAF
13 TRBJ1-6 TRBV6-1 ASSGQGQGYSPLH
12 TRBJ1-2 TRBV19 ASSNTGGRDGYT
13 TRBJ2-5 TRBV19 ASSSPLQGAETQY
12 TRBJ2-5 TRBV5-1 ASSLVGGSETQY
14 TRBJ1-3 TRBV9 ASSVELGAGGNTIY
14 TRBJ2-1 TRBV10-3 AISESLAGVGNEQF
12 TRBJ1-1 TRBV19 ASSMRQVNTEAF
13 TRBJ1-1 TRBV15 ATSRGQGAVEKAF
11 TRBJ2-7 TRBV30 AWSGQNLGEQY
11 TRBJ1-2 TRBV6-5 ASSRTQGRGYT
12 TRBJ1-6 TRBV4-1 ASSPTWGGSPLH
12 TRBJ2-2 TRBV7-9 ARGEGVGTGELF
9 TRBJ2-5 TRBV6-6 ASSSKETQY
11 TRBJ2-7 TRBV6-1 ASGRTGVGEQY
10 TRBJ1-2 TRBV5-6 ASNNPNEGYT
14 TRBJ1-2 TRBV25-1 ASSEGPGGENYGYT
13 TRBJ2-7 TRBV7-9 ASSLDSGGIYEQY
12 TRBJ2-1 TRBV27 ASRLLAPYNEQF
14 TRBJ1-1 TRBV6-6 ASRNQPPGHSTEAF
11 TRBJ2-7 TRBV19 ASSRDRDYEQY
13 TRBJ1-2 TRBV6-1 ASTEGALTNYGYT
11 TRBJ2-5 TRBV6-1 ASRGQPQETQY
11 TRBJ2-7 TRBV6-8 ASESGVGYEQY
13 TRBJ2-1 TRBV5-1 ASSHGTGVSDEQF
14 TRBJ2-7 TRBV7-9 ASSPGGLGGSYEQY
15 TRBJ2-6 TRBV12-5 ASGPGQGADGANVLT
10 TRBJ2-5 TRBV29-1 SFRGGRETQY
12 TRBJ1-1 TRBV6-5 ASRPTGMNTEAF
15 TRBJ2-6 TRBV5-1 ASSLAVQGLGANVLT
15 TRBJ2-3 TRBV2 ASRAPGLAGGAYTQY
11 TRBJ2-1 TRBV6-4 ASSDSRVNEQF
14 TRBJ2-3 TRBV5-1 ASSLAHEGFTDTQY
11 TRBJ1-2 TRBV6-6 ASSTDGNRGYT
13 TRBJ1-5 TRBV19 ASSPQGAHSQPQH
12 TRBJ1-5 TRBV2 ASSGRVGNQPQH
12 TRBJ1-4 TRBV27 ASGPRGVNEKLF
11 TRBJ1-1 TRBV11-2 ASSLTRDTEAF